The TCR beta chain under discussion was sequenced for a study of technical replicates of blood from several donors. Data came from immunoSEQ multiplex PCR; TCRdb stores just in-frame clones and leaves some out. The top ten hold less than 0.3% of the sample, which has more than 70,000 clones, 85% to 95% seen once. V lost 4 bases and J lost 7, with 16 bases in between. Per germline, CDR1 MNHNS and CDR2 SASEGT. The CDR3 is made up of 15 amino acids. The chain joins TRBV6-1 to TRBJ2-2; TRBD1 might be the D (5 bases). The receptor was derived from a human donor in good health. Sequenced input: T cells isolated from PBMCs. DNA for the CDR3: TGTGCCAGCAGTGTCACGTTAGTCACAGGCGGGGAGCTGTTTTTT. It is translated as CASSVTLVTGGELFF.